This passage covers 25 T cell receptor beta chains from one sample sequenced in a study of graft-versus-host responses after intestinal transplantation. Generated by immunoSEQ multiplex PCR, the TCRdb table keeps only in-frame clones and is missing some. The table shows 75,000 to 100,000 clones, with 75% to 95% occurring only once. Material: PBMCs, obtained approximately 420 days after intestinal transplant. Every receptor here comes from a human patient who received an intestinal transplant, so some T cells may come from the graft donor.

The rearrangement links TRBV5-1 to TRBJ2-2, with D possibly called TRBD1 or TRBD2 (5 bases each). Germline V lookup: CDR1 SGHRS, CDR2 YFSETQ. Between the trimmed V and J ends, which lost 2 bases and 1 base, there was a span of 12 bases. This CDR3 is built from 16 residues. The CDR3 bases are TGCGCCAGCAGCTTCGGGGACGGACTGAACACCGGGGAGCTGTTTTTT. Translation gives CASSFGDGLNTGELFF. The full variable domain, in which reference TRBV5-1 and TRBJ2-2 provide the parts outside the CDR3, is KAGVTQTPRYLIKTRGQQVTLSCSPISGHRSVSWYQQTPGQGLQFLFEYFSETQRNKGNFPGRFSGRQFSNSRSEMNVSTLELGDSALYLCASSFGDGLNTGELFFGEGSRLTVL.

This clone has just one count. The J gene is TRBJ1-4, the V gene TRBV9; D gene uncertain. V dropped 0 bases and J dropped 8 bases, with 14 bases sitting between them. Germline assignment: CDR1 SGDLS and CDR2 YYNGEE. This CDR3 has 15 residues. The CDR3, as DNA: TGTGCCAGCAGCGTAGGGCAGGCGGGTAGGGAAAAACTGTTTTTT. Encoded protein: CASSVGQAGREKLFF.

The rearrangement uses TRBV10-2 and TRBJ1-6, with D unresolved. Germline V gene lookup returns CDR1 WSHSY and CDR2 SAAADI. The V end was cut by 2 bases, the J end by 7 bases, with 6 bases between. The CDR3 totals 13 residues. Here the CDR3 reads CASSESANSPLHF. The CDR3 DNA is TGCGCCAGCAGTGAGAGTGCGAATTCACCCCTCCACTTT.

The rearrangement links TRBV6-6 to TRBJ1-3; D is ambiguous. Germline V gives CDR1 MNHNY, CDR2 SVGAGI (reference sequence). The V end was cut by 7 bases, the J end by 4 bases, with 17 bases between. This CDR3 contains 15 residues. In DNA, the CDR3 is TGTGCCAGCATCATATCACAGACGACGGGAAACACCATATATTTT. It specifies CASIISQTTGNTIYF.

This chain uses TRBV7-3 with TRBJ2-3; D ambiguous. CDR1 SGHTA and CDR2 FQGTGA come from the germline V gene. Trimming removed 3 bases from V and 4 bases from J, with 11 bases in between. The CDR3 is 14 amino acids. The CDR3 DNA reads TGTGCCAGCAGCTTGGGGTATACAGCAGATACGCAGTATTTT. Translated, it gives CASSLGYTADTQYF.

The chain has TRBV9 and TRBJ1-3, with a tentative D call TRBD1 (5 bases). Trimming removed 4 bases from V and 0 bases from J, with 11 bases in between. Germline loops: CDR1 SGDLS, CDR2 YYNGEE. This CDR3 comprises 15 residues. CDR3 in DNA: TGTGCCAGCAGCATGGGACGGAGCTCTGGAAACACCATATATTTT. Its protein product is CASSMGRSSGNTIYF.

The rearrangement links TRBV11-1 to TRBJ1-2, with D possibly matching TRBD1 (6 bases). Germline V CDR1 and CDR2: SGHAT, FQDESV (reference sequence). There are 15 residues in the CDR3. Trimming took off 5 bases at V and 2 bases at J, with 15 bases between the two ends. DNA of the CDR3: TGTGCCAGCAGCCCCTGGGACAACCCAAACTATGGCTACACCTTC. It translates to CASSPWDNPNYGYTF. Supplemented by reference TRBV11-1 and TRBJ1-2, the full variable domain reads EAEVAQSPRYKITEKSQAVAFWCDPISGHATLYWYRQILGQGPELLVQFQDESVVDDSQLPKDRFSAERLKGVDSTLKIQPAELGDSAMYLCASSPWDNPNYGYTFGSGTRLTVV.

The chain joins TRBV5-1 to TRBJ2-6; D possibly corresponds to TRBD1 (5 bases). With 3 bases removed from V and 2 bases from J, the gap between germline ends came to 18 bases. Looked up from germline, CDR1 is SGHRS and CDR2 is YFSETQ. The CDR3 runs 18 residues. CDR3 protein: CASSWTSGQLTGANVLTF. CDR3 nucleotides: TGCGCCAGCAGCTGGACATCAGGGCAATTGACTGGGGCCAACGTCCTGACTTTC. Full variable domain (remainder filled in from reference TRBV5-1 and TRBJ2-6): KAGVTQTPRYLIKTRGQQVTLSCSPISGHRSVSWYQQTPGQGLQFLFEYFSETQRNKGNFPGRFSGRQFSNSRSEMNVSTLELGDSALYLCASSWTSGQLTGANVLTFGAGSRLTVL.

Only a few counts were recorded for this clone. At the DNA level, this CDR3 is encoded by other sequences in the same sample as well. J is TRBJ1-5 and V is TRBV2; D is perhaps TRBD1 (5 bases). The V end was cut by 3 bases, the J end by 4 bases, with 7 bases between. This CDR3 comprises 13 residues. Germline V gives CDR1 SNHLY, CDR2 FYNNEI. The CDR3 DNA follows: TGTGCCAGCAGTGAGGGGGGAAATCAGCCCCAGCATTTT. Its translation: CASSEGGNQPQHF.

J is TRBJ2-7 and V is TRBV7-9; no firm D call. From germline, CDR1 is SEHNR and CDR2 FQNEAQ (reference sequence). CDR3 size: 15 residues. V gave up 7 bases and J gave up 3 bases, with 19 bases separating them. CDR3 in DNA: TGTGCCAGCACCTCTTGGGCGGTGGATGGCTACGAGCAGTACTTC. This codes for CASTSWAVDGYEQYF.

In its sample, this clone was seen once. The rearrangement joins TRBV6-5 to TRBJ1-6, with D possibly TRBD1 on 6 matching bases. Germline-derived CDR1 and CDR2 are MNHEY and SVGAGI. CDR3 size: 16 residues. V was shortened by 3 bases and J by 6 bases, with 15 bases between the two germline ends. The CDR3: CASSYFQGRGNSPLHF. CDR3 nucleotides: TGTGCCAGCAGTTATTTCCAGGGGCGAGGTAATTCACCCCTCCACTTT.

The gene calls are TRBV9 and TRBJ2-1, with D hard to call. Germline V CDR1 and CDR2: SGDLS, YYNGEE. The length of the CDR3 is 15 residues. V shed 3 bases and J shed 7 bases, with 17 bases lying between them. CDR3 protein: CASSADVGGGNEQFF. The CDR3 DNA sequence: TGTGCCAGCAGCGCAGACGTGGGCGGCGGTAATGAGCAGTTCTTC. Based on the CDR3 plus reference TRBV9 and TRBJ2-1, the full variable domain is DSGVTQTPKHLITATGQRVTLRCSPRSGDLSVYWYQQSLDQGLQFLIQYYNGEERAKGNILERFSAQQFPDLHSELNLSSLELGDSALYFCASSADVGGGNEQFFGPGTRLTVL.

The chain uses TRBV19 and TRBJ1-1; D gene uncertain. This CDR3 contains 16 residues. V was clipped by 5 bases and J by 1 base, with 17 bases between them. From germline, CDR1 is LNHDA and CDR2 SQIVND (reference sequence). CDR3 DNA sequence: TGTGCCAGTAGTTCCCGGGATCTATCGGGGAACACTGAAGCTTTCTTT. Translation gives CASSSRDLSGNTEAFF.

V usage is TRBV18 and J usage is TRBJ2-3, with D hard to call. This CDR3 is built from 12 residues. Germline V gene sequence: CDR1 KGHSH, CDR2 LQKENI. V dropped 2 bases and J dropped 5 bases, with 5 bases sitting between them. The CDR3, as DNA: TGTGCCAGCTCACCAGGTGGAGATACGCAGTATTTT. Its protein product is CASSPGGDTQYF.

The chain employs TRBV4-1 and TRBJ2-3, with TRBD2 matching 11 bases. The CDR3 contains 16 residues. The V segment lost 4 bases and the J segment 5 bases; nucleotides outside the gene matches: 8. Germline assignment: CDR1 MGHRA and CDR2 YSYEKL. The chain's CDR3 is CASSLPLAGAQDTQYF. The CDR3 nucleotides read TGCGCCAGCAGCCTCCCACTAGCGGGGGCTCAAGATACGCAGTATTTT.

The V gene is TRBV5-6, the J gene TRBJ2-7; D gene uncertain. Per the germline V gene, CDR1 is SGHDT and CDR2 is YYEEEE. V dropped 4 bases and J dropped 0 bases, with 14 bases sitting between them. CDR3 size: 15 residues. DNA of the CDR3: TGTGCCAGCAGCCTAACGGGCTCCTCCTCCTACGAGCAGTACTTC. Amino acids: CASSLTGSSSYEQYF.

The DNA for the CDR3 is TGTGCCAGCAGTTTAACCCCACAGACTGAAGCTTTCTTT. This codes for CASSLTPQTEAFF. The gene calls are TRBV27 and TRBJ1-1; D is unresolved. Germline-derived CDR1 and CDR2 are MNHEY and SMNVEV (reference sequence). V gave up 2 bases and J gave up 5 bases, with 9 bases separating them. There are 13 residues in the CDR3.

CDR3 nucleotide sequence: TGTGCCAGCAGTCCTAGTCAGTATTTT. Translated: CASSPSQYF. J is TRBJ2-3 and V is TRBV6-5; no definite D call. CDR3 size: 9 residues. Germline V lookup: CDR1 MNHEY, CDR2 SVGAGI. Trimming removed 5 bases at V and 12 bases at J, with 6 bases between.

The V call is TRBV7-9, the J call TRBJ1-3, with D uncertain. Germline-derived CDR1 and CDR2 are SEHNR and FQNEAQ (reference sequence). The ends were cut back, 3 bases at V and 4 bases at J, with 10 bases in the middle. This CDR3 has 14 amino acids. The CDR3 DNA is TGTGCCAGCAGCTTCCAGGTAGTAGGAAACACCATATATTTT. Protein sequence: CASSFQVVGNTIYF.

This clone was recorded only once. The chain recombines TRBV4-1 with TRBJ1-5, with D hard to call. Looked up from germline, CDR1 is MGHRA and CDR2 is YSYEKL. V was clipped by 0 bases and J by 0 bases, with 3 bases between them. The CDR3 is 14 residues long. The CDR3 here is CASSQDYSNQPQHF. CDR3 DNA sequence: TGCGCCAGCAGCCAAGACTATAGCAATCAGCCCCAGCATTTT.

The V gene is TRBV21-1, the J gene TRBJ2-4; TRBD1 is the table's D call, not checked against the DNA. TRBV21-1 is designated a pseudogene. The CDR3 sequence is 20 residues long. The CDR3 coding sequence is TGTGCCAGCAGCAAATCGGACACCTCGGACGAAGTAGACACCAAAAACATTCAGTACTTC. As protein: CASSKSDTSDEVDTKNIQYF.

The V and J genes are TRBV19 and TRBJ1-2; 7 bases agree with TRBD1. Germline assignment: CDR1 LNHDA and CDR2 SQIVND (reference sequence). V lost 4 bases to trimming and J lost 5 bases; unmatched junction nucleotides: 7. This CDR3 comprises 14 residues. The CDR3 here is CASSRQGVGYGYTF. The CDR3 coding sequence is TGTGCCAGTAGTAGACAGGGTGTAGGGTATGGCTACACCTTC.

This chain links TRBV7-9 with TRBJ1-1, with D possibly TRBD1 on 6 matching bases. Germline-derived CDR1 and CDR2 are SEHNR and FQNEAQ (reference sequence). V lost 5 bases and J lost 2, with 12 bases in between. The CDR3 is 14 residues long. The CDR3: CASSRWDTNTEAFF. The CDR3 nucleotides are TGTGCCAGCAGCCGCTGGGACACCAACACTGAAGCTTTCTTT. The full variable domain, completed using reference TRBV7-9 and TRBJ1-1, is DTGVSQNPRHKITKRGQNVTFRCDPISEHNRLYWYRQTLGQGPEFLTYFQNEAQLEKSRLLSDRFSAERPKGSFSTLEIQRTEQGDSAMYLCASSRWDTNTEAFFGQGTRLTVV.

This clone was seen just once. CDR3 loop: CASSVEGRGGTEAFF. CDR3 nucleotides: TGTGCCAGCAGCGTAGAGGGGAGAGGGGGCACTGAAGCTTTCTTT. The chain joins TRBV9 to TRBJ1-1; tentative D call: TRBD1 (6 bases). The ends were cut back, 0 bases at V and 4 bases at J, with 13 bases in the middle. Germline CDR1 reads SGDLS; CDR2 reads YYNGEE. This CDR3 contains 15 residues.

The V and J genes are TRBV10-3 and TRBJ2-1, with 15 positions matching TRBD2. Germline V gives CDR1 ENHRY, CDR2 SYGVKD. V shed 4 bases, J shed 5 bases, and the junction held 15 bases outside the gene matches. This CDR3 has 20 amino acids. The CDR3 DNA reads TGTGCCATCAGTGCCGACCCCGGACTAGCGGGGGGGTTAAAAGACAATGAGCAGTTCTTC. This gives the protein CAISADPGLAGGLKDNEQFF.